Each of the 24 T cell receptor beta chains below was sequenced from the same sample in a study of T cell responses to AZD1222 COVID-19 vaccine. The data were produced by immunoSEQ multiplex PCR, yet TCRdb's version contains in-frame clones alone and is incomplete. The sample holds roughly 140,000 clones; roughly nine tenths are singletons and the top ten take roughly 1.6%. The sample was peripheral blood, taken 28 days after the second AZD1222 dose. Every receptor here comes from an adult who received the AZD1222 COVID-19 vaccine.

The V and J genes are TRBV6-4 and TRBJ2-7, with D possibly TRBD1 on 5 matching bases. The germline V and J ends were trimmed by 7 bases and 6 bases, with 19 bases remaining between them. Germline loops: CDR1 MRHNA, CDR2 SNTAGT. The CDR3 contains 14 residues. The CDR3 DNA follows: TGTGCCAGCAAGGCAAGCCATCCAACAGGCGAGCAGTACTTC. Amino acids: CASKASHPTGEQYF.

The chain combines TRBV11-3 with TRBJ1-1; maybe TRBD1 (5 bases). Trimming pared 1 base from V and 0 bases from J, leaving 12 bases between. CDR1 and CDR2 (germline): SGHNT, YENEEA. The length of the CDR3 is 16 residues. The CDR3 DNA is TGTGCCAGCAGCTTAGGAGGATGGGGGATGAACACTGAAGCTTTCTTT. Residues: CASSLGGWGMNTEAFF.

This clone was seen just once. J is TRBJ2-1 and V is TRBV11-3; unclear D gene. The CDR3 runs to 15 residues. Germline V CDR1 and CDR2: SGHNT, YENEEA. The V end was cut by 3 bases, the J end by 0 bases, with 9 bases between. The CDR3 DNA reads as TGTGCCAGCAGCTTGGCCCATGGCTCCTACAATGAGCAGTTCTTC. This encodes CASSLAHGSYNEQFF.

This chain uses TRBV30 with TRBJ1-2, with a weak D call TRBD1 (5 bases). The CDR3 contains 13 residues. The V end lost 7 bases, the J end lost 8 bases, and 20 bases lay between the germline ends. The V gene's germline CDR1 is GTSNPN and CDR2 SVGIG (reference sequence). The CDR3, as DNA: TGTGCCTCCGCGGCGGGGGGAATTTACGGCTACACCTTC. It codes for CASAAGGIYGYTF.

This rearrangement joins TRBV7-9 to TRBJ2-3; maybe TRBD1 (6 bases). The CDR3 length is 15 residues. Looked up from germline, CDR1 is SEHNR and CDR2 is FQNEAQ (reference sequence). Between the trimmed V and J ends, which lost 5 bases and 4 bases, there was a span of 16 bases. This CDR3 is CASSPQGHASDTQYF. CDR3 sequence (DNA): TGTGCCAGCAGCCCCCAGGGACATGCTTCAGATACGCAGTATTTT.

The J gene is TRBJ2-7, the V gene TRBV5-1, with 7 bases lining up with TRBD1. Per the germline V gene, CDR1 is SGHRS and CDR2 is YFSETQ. This CDR3 comprises 12 residues. The V and J ends lost 6 bases and 2 bases, in that order; junction bases with no gene match: 2. The chain's CDR3 is CASMGQTYEQYF. The DNA for the CDR3 is TGCGCCAGCATGGGACAGACCTACGAGCAGTACTTC.

V and J are TRBV28 and TRBJ2-7, with TRBD1 as a possible D gene (6 bases). CDR1 and CDR2 from the germline V gene are MDHEN and SYDVKM. V was shortened by 5 bases and J by 1 base, with 15 bases between the two germline ends. This CDR3 contains 15 residues. The CDR3 nucleotides are TGTGCCAGCAGTGCCACCCCCAGGGGTTCCTACGAGCAGTACTTC. Its protein is CASSATPRGSYEQYF.

This clone was detected once. CDR3 region: CASSLKLAGDYNEQFF. For the CDR3, the DNA is TGTGCCAGCAGCCTGAAACTAGCGGGAGACTACAATGAGCAGTTCTTC. The chain is built from TRBV5-6 and TRBJ2-1; TRBD2 agrees at 11 bases. CDR3 size: 16 residues. V dropped 4 bases and J dropped 3; count of bases not matched to a gene: 6. The germline V gene encodes CDR1 SGHDT and CDR2 YYEEEE.

The V and J genes are TRBV12-3 or TRBV12-4 and TRBJ2-3; D unclear. Trimming took 6 bases from V and 6 from J, leaving 7 bases between them. This CDR3 comprises 11 residues. The CDR3 bases are TGTGCCAGCAGGAATCAGGATACGCAGTATTTT. It codes for CASRNQDTQYF.

This clone has only a few counts. V is TRBV5-5 and J is TRBJ1-3; 9 bases match TRBD1. With V trimmed by 4 bases and J by 2 bases, 7 bases remained unmatched. Germline V gives CDR1 SGHKS, CDR2 YYEKEE (reference sequence). CDR3 size: 16 residues. The CDR3 sequence is CASSRPGQGTGNTIYF. CDR3 sequence (DNA): TGTGCCAGCAGCCGTCCGGGACAGGGTACTGGAAACACCATATATTTT.

The V call is TRBV10-1, the J call TRBJ2-7, with TRBD2 matching 7 bases. CDR1 and CDR2 (germline): WNHNN, SYGVQD (reference sequence). V lost 3 bases and J lost 0; bases outside the gene matches: 5. The CDR3 has 15 amino acids. The CDR3 spells CASSEASGSSYEQYF. Here the CDR3 DNA reads TGCGCCAGCAGTGAAGCTAGCGGAAGCTCCTACGAGCAGTACTTC.

This clone is a singleton in its sample. This chain links TRBV4-1 with TRBJ1-5; no reliable D call. The CDR3 totals 17 residues. Trimming cost V 2 bases and J 0 bases, with 14 bases left between them. Germline CDR1 is MGHRA and CDR2 is YSYEKL. The CDR3 nucleotides read TGCGCCAGCAGCCAATACAGATCGATTAATAGCAATCAGCCCCAGCATTTT. It yields the protein CASSQYRSINSNQPQHF.

This chain uses TRBV6-5 with TRBJ1-6, with D unresolved. The CDR3 spans 11 residues. Germline V CDR1 and CDR2: MNHEY, SVGAGI. Deletions cut 6 bases from V and 8 bases from J, with 5 bases between. The CDR3 region is CASSDYSPLHF. In nucleotides, the CDR3 is TGTGCCAGCAGCGATTATTCACCCCTCCACTTT.

This chain connects TRBV25-1 to TRBJ1-4; D possibly corresponds to TRBD1 (6 bases). The CDR3 totals 16 residues. Germline V lookup: CDR1 MGHDK, CDR2 SYGVNS. Trimming stripped 3 bases from V and 7 bases from J, with 18 bases between. CDR3 sequence reads: CASSDKATGKGEKLFF. CDR3 nucleotides: TGTGCCAGCAGTGATAAGGCAACAGGGAAAGGTGAAAAACTGTTTTTT.

The chain uses TRBV2 and TRBJ2-3; D might be TRBD1 or TRBD2, each matching 5 bases. CDR3 length equals 14 residues. Germline V CDR1 and CDR2: SNHLY, FYNNEI. With 1 base removed from V and 5 bases from J, the gap between germline ends came to 10 bases. CDR3 residues: CASSEGGTRDTQYF. The CDR3 nucleotides read TGTGCCAGCAGTGAAGGTGGGACGAGAGATACGCAGTATTTT.

The J gene is TRBJ1-2, the V gene TRBV5-6, with a tentative D call TRBD1 (5 bases). CDR3 size: 13 residues. V gave up 10 bases and J gave up 6 bases, with 19 bases separating them. From germline, CDR1 is SGHDT and CDR2 YYEEEE. The CDR3 DNA sequence: TGTGCCGGGCACGGCCGGGGCCTCCATGGCTACACCTTC. Translated, it gives CAGHGRGLHGYTF.

Regarding this clone: An end of the junction differs from the germline gene, which may be a read error. The V call is TRBV7-9, the J call TRBJ1-1, with D perhaps TRBD1 (6 bases). CDR1 and CDR2 (germline): SEHNR, FQNEAQ (reference sequence). There are 12 residues in the CDR3. The CDR3 protein is CAGRGSGTEAFF. In DNA form, the CDR3 reads TGTGCCGGCAGGGGCTCCGGCACTGAAGCTTTCTTT. The full variable domain, completed using reference TRBV7-9 and TRBJ1-1, is DTGVSQNPRHKITKRGQNVTFRCDPISEHNRLYWYRQTLGQGPEFLTYFQNEAQLEKSRLLSDRFSAERPKGSFSTLEIQRTEQGDSAMYLCAGRGSGTEAFFGQGTRLTVV.

V and J are TRBV7-2 and TRBJ1-5, with D unresolved. From germline, CDR1 is SGHTA and CDR2 FQGNSA. V shed 1 base and J shed 0 bases, with 1 base lying between them. The CDR3 sequence is 13 residues long. The CDR3 DNA reads TGTGCCAGCAGCTTAGATAGCAATCAGCCCCAGCATTTT. It codes for CASSLDSNQPQHF.

The chain carries TRBV7-9 and TRBJ2-3; D might be TRBD1 (6 bases). Germline V lookup: CDR1 SEHNR, CDR2 FQNEAQ (reference sequence). CDR3 length: 14 amino acids. Trimming pared 0 bases from V and 4 bases from J, leaving 8 bases between. CDR3 in DNA: TGTGCCAGCAGCTTAGCCAGGGGACCAGATACGCAGTATTTT. Its translation is CASSLARGPDTQYF.

The chain has TRBV6-5 and TRBJ2-3, with D hard to call. V was pared by 8 bases and J by 6 bases, with 15 bases between. CDR3 length: 13 residues. Germline V gene sequence: CDR1 MNHEY, CDR2 SVGAGI. CDR3 sequence: CASLDFDPDTQYF. DNA for the CDR3: TGTGCCAGCCTAGACTTTGACCCGGATACGCAGTATTTT.

The chain combines TRBV5-1 with TRBJ1-4, with no clear D. Germline CDR1 is SGHRS and CDR2 is YFSETQ. Trimming took off 9 bases at V and 2 bases at J, with 5 bases between the two ends. This CDR3 has 11 amino acids. The DNA for the CDR3 is TGCGCCAACGGGACTAATGAAAAACTGTTTTTT. Translation: CANGTNEKLFF.

The rearrangement uses TRBV11-2 and TRBJ2-7; a weak D match, TRBD1 (5 bases). Germline CDR1 is SGHAT and CDR2 is FQNNGV. CDR3 size: 12 residues. V was shortened by 5 bases and J by 7 bases, with 12 bases between the two germline ends. The CDR3 DNA reads as TGTGCCAGCAGCGCCCAGGGTTTAGAGCAGTACTTC. This sequence encodes CASSAQGLEQYF.

The chain joins TRBV2 to TRBJ1-6; D is unclear. V lost 8 bases, J lost 9 bases, and 14 bases lay in between. Germline-derived CDR1 and CDR2 are SNHLY and FYNNEI. The CDR3 loop spans 13 amino acids. The CDR3: CASLLIGVSPLHF. CDR3 DNA sequence: TGTGCCAGCTTACTTATAGGAGTTTCACCCCTCCACTTT.

The gene calls are TRBV6-1 and TRBJ1-5; possibly TRBD1 for D (5 bases). Between the trimmed V and J ends, which lost 4 bases and 6 bases, there was a span of 19 bases. The CDR3 has 16 residues. The V gene's germline CDR1 is MNHNS and CDR2 SASEGT. This chain's CDR3 is CASSGGLGRASQPQHF. DNA for the CDR3: TGTGCCAGCAGTGGGGGTTTAGGCAGGGCTAGTCAGCCCCAGCATTTT.